This section outlines one T cell receptor beta chain sequence together with its context. Its antigen remains unidentified. This sample is drawn from a study of T-cell memory formation after mild COVID-19. Across the study: Most TCR clusters belonged to a single donor. The study, taken as a whole, reports: Cross-reactive memory appears to have joined, as suggested by some responding clones showing up in pre-infection memory.

Sample barcodes and UMIs were carried by the TCR alpha and TCR beta cDNA libraries that 5'RACE generated with constant-segment primers. TCRdb itself ran the 5' RACE reads through MiXCR, one entry per CDR3 protein. The top ten hold 13% to 15% of the sample, which has 150,000 to 200,000 distinct CDR3 sequences, about 15% seen once. V was trimmed by 0 bases and J by 10 bases, leaving 13 bases between them. The length of the CDR3 is 14 residues. The germline gives CDR1 LGHNA, CDR2 YSLEER. Sequenced: PBMCs or a T cell subset sorted from them (not recorded which). The sequence was obtained from an adult woman who had mild COVID-19 (a few samples of this study predate the infection). Cell type and time point are not known. The chain uses TRBV4-3 and TRBJ2-1; D is perhaps TRBD1 (6 bases). For the CDR3, the DNA is TGCGCCAGCAGCCAAGATTACACAGGGAACGAGCAGTTCTTC. It specifies CASSQDYTGNEQFF.